Shown below are 5 T cell receptor beta chains from a single sample sequenced in a study of radiotherapy plus CTLA-4 blockade in lung cancer. Libraries were prepared by immunoSEQ multiplex PCR; TCRdb keeps only in-frame clonotypes and omits some of them. The data show about 38,000 clones, with around three quarters seen just once and less than 9% held by the top ten. Sequenced here: peripheral blood, sampled from a patient treated with radiotherapy plus ipilimumab. These receptors originate from a human donor with non-small cell lung cancer who had stable disease on radiotherapy plus ipilimumab.

The genes are TRBV10-1 and TRBJ2-1; D might be TRBD1 (5 bases). The V gene's germline CDR1 is WNHNN and CDR2 SYGVQD (reference sequence). Between the trimmed V and J ends, which lost 4 bases and 7 bases, there was a span of 14 bases. This CDR3 has 14 residues. The CDR3 spells CASSASTRDNEQFF. The CDR3 DNA is TGCGCCAGCAGTGCGAGTACCAGGGATAATGAGCAGTTCTTC.

This clone was observed once. The chain couples TRBV7-3 to TRBJ1-1, with 9 bases matching TRBD1. The trim removed 4 bases at V and 4 bases at J, leaving 7 bases unmatched. Germline V CDR1 and CDR2: SGHTA, FQGTGA. The CDR3 covers 15 residues. In nucleotides, the CDR3 is TGTGCCAGCAGCTACTACAGGGGGCTCGGCACTGAAGCTTTCTTT. Residues: CASSYYRGLGTEAFF.

The chain is built from TRBV28 and TRBJ1-4; no clear D. Germline-derived CDR1 and CDR2 are MDHEN and SYDVKM. CDR3 length equals 15 residues. V lost 5 bases, J lost 10 bases, and 20 bases lay in between. In nucleotides, the CDR3 is TGTGCCAGCAGTCAACCGGGAGAGAGCTTGGGAAAACTGTTTTTT. As protein: CASSQPGESLGKLFF.

J is TRBJ1-2 and V is TRBV6-5, with TRBD1 identical over 9 bases. Germline CDR1 and CDR2: MNHEY and SVGAGI. The length of the CDR3 is 14 residues. V trimming: 7 bases; J trimming: 8 bases; junction bases outside the gene matches: 11. The DNA of the CDR3 is TGTGCCAGCATCAGGGACAGGGCTTCTCGCGGCTACACCTTC. Translated: CASIRDRASRGYTF.

V gene TRBV28 combines with J gene TRBJ2-2, with D unclear. CDR3 size: 14 residues. V shed 6 bases and J shed 4 bases, with 12 bases lying between them. The germline V gene has CDR1 MDHEN and CDR2 SYDVKM. DNA for the CDR3: TGTGCCAGCAGGTTGAGGCAGACCACCGGGGAGCTGTTTTTT. It codes for CASRLRQTTGELFF.